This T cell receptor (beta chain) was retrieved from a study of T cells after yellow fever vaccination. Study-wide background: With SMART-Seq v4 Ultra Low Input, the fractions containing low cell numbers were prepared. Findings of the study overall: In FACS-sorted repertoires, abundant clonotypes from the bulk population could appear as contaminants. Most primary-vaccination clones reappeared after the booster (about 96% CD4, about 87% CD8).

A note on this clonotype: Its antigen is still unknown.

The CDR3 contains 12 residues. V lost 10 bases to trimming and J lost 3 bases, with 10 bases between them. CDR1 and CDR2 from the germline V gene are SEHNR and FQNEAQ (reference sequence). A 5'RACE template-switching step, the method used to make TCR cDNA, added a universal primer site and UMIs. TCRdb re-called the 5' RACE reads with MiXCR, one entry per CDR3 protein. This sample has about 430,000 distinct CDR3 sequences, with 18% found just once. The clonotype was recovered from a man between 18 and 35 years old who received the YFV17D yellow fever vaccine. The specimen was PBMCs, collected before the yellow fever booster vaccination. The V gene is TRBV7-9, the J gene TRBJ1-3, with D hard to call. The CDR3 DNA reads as TGTGCCACCCGTCTGGGTGGAAACACCATATATTTT. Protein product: CATRLGGNTIYF.